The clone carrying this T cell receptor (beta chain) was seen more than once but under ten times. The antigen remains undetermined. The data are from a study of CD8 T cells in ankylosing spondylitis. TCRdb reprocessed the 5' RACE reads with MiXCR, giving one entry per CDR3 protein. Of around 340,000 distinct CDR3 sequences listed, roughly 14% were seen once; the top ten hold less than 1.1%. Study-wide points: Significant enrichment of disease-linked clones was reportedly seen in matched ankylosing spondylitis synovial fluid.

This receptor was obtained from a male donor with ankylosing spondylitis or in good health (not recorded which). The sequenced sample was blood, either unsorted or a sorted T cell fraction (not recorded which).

The CDR3 spells CSARQGGFEQYF. Written as DNA, the CDR3 is TGCAGTGCTAGACAGGGCGGATTCGAGCAGTACTTC. The chain recombines TRBV20-1 with TRBJ2-7; D perhaps matches TRBD1 (5 bases). Trimming removed 2 bases from V and 6 bases from J, with 11 bases in between. The CDR3 extends over 12 amino acids. Germline CDR1 is DFQATT and CDR2 is SNEGSKA (reference sequence).